This record looks at one T cell receptor beta chain sequence and its context. Its antigen is not known. These data are taken from a study of PD-1 blockade in classical Hodgkin lymphoma. The time point denotes: newly diagnosed, previously untreated cHL patient sample. The authors used newly diagnosed, untreated classical Hodgkin lymphoma PBMCs as comparison. Study-level findings and limits: Repertoires differed for reasons still undefined, possibly disease activity or prior therapy. Relapsed/refractory patients reportedly had the lowest baseline TCR diversity, below newly diagnosed patients, who were below healthy donors.

Sequencing used immunoSEQ multiplex PCR; TCRdb keeps in-frame clones, though not all of them. Here the sample spans tens of thousands of clones, over 90% being singletons. Material: peripheral blood mononuclear cells (PBMCs). The TCR comes from a human donor with classical Hodgkin lymphoma.

CDR3 protein: CASSLGWQGEKLFF. Here the CDR3 DNA reads TGTGCCAGCAGCTTAGGGTGGCAGGGAGAAAAACTGTTTTTT. V is TRBV7-2 and J is TRBJ1-4; a weak D match, TRBD1 (5 bases). The CDR3 covers 14 residues. From germline, CDR1 is SGHTA and CDR2 FQGNSA. Trimming took 1 base from V and 8 from J, leaving 11 bases between them.